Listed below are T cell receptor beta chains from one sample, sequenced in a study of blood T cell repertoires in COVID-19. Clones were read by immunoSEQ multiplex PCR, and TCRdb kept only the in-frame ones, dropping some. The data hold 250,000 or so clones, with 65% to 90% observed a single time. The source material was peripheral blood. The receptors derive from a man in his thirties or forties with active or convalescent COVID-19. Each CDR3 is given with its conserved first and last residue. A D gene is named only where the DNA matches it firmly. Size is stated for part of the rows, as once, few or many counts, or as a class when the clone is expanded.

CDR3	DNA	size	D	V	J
CASRQGPLTLTGELFF	TGTGCCAGCAGACAGGGGCCCCTTACTCTCACCGGGGAGCTGTTTTTT	.	TRBD1	TRBV2	TRBJ2-2
CASRTSGGVSVGELFF	TGTGCCAGCCGGACTAGCGGGGGGGTATCTGTTGGGGAGCTGTTTTTT	.	TRBD2	TRBV28	TRBJ2-2
CATSPRTGATNEKLFF	TGTGCCACCAGCCCGCGGACAGGCGCAACTAATGAAAAACTGTTTTTT	.	TRBD1	TRBV15	TRBJ1-4
CASSRTEHPYEQYF	TGTGCCAGCAGCCGGACAGAGCACCCCTACGAGCAGTACTTC	.	.	TRBV6-5	TRBJ2-7
CASSRPSGVAYEQYF	TGTGCCAGCAGCCGCCCAAGCGGGGTAGCCTACGAGCAGTACTTC	.	TRBD2	TRBV3-1/TRBV3-2	TRBJ2-7
CASSDSAGGYNEQFF	TGTGCCAGCAGTGACTCAGCGGGGGGGTACAATGAGCAGTTCTTC	many	TRBD2	TRBV6-4	TRBJ2-1
CASTGDSLNTEAFF	TGTGCCAGTACCGGGGACAGCTTAAACACTGAAGCTTTCTTT	.	TRBD1	TRBV19	TRBJ1-1
CASSGTPNREQYF	TGTGCCAGCTCGGGAACCCCAAACAGGGAGCAGTACTTC	.	.	TRBV18	TRBJ2-7
CASTGTGAKISSGELFF	TGTGCCAGTACGGGGACAGGGGCAAAGATTAGCAGCGGGGAGCTGTTTTTT	.	TRBD1	TRBV19	TRBJ2-2
CASSLAGRNTEAFF	TGCGCCAGCAGCTTGGCAGGGCGGAACACTGAAGCTTTCTTT	.	.	TRBV5-1	TRBJ1-1
CASSLSQGAKNTEAFF	TGTGCCAGCAGCTTAAGTCAGGGGGCTAAGAACACTGAAGCTTTCTTT	.	TRBD1	TRBV7-6	TRBJ1-1
CASSIDLETHYNEQFF	TGTGCCAGTAGTATAGATCTAGAGACCCACTACAATGAGCAGTTCTTC	.	.	TRBV19	TRBJ2-1
CAWMPGGNIQYF	TGTGCCTGGATGCCAGGGGGAAACATTCAGTACTTC	once	TRBD1	TRBV30	TRBJ2-4
CASSRNTRTESSGNTIYF	TGTGCCAGCAGTCGTAACACTAGGACCGAAAGCTCTGGAAACACCATATATTTT	.	.	TRBV2	TRBJ1-3
CAISNSPPGEGYTF	TGTGCCATCAGTAATTCGCCCCCAGGGGAAGGCTACACCTTC	few	.	TRBV10-3	TRBJ1-2
CASSPGQGNQPQHF	TGTGCCAGCAGCCCCGGACAGGGAAATCAGCCCCAGCATTTT	.	TRBD1	TRBV11-2	TRBJ1-5
CASRIYRGTEAFF	TGTGCCAGCAGGATATACAGGGGCACTGAAGCTTTCTTT	.	TRBD1	TRBV6-5	TRBJ1-1
CASSLDRNSPLHF	TGTGCCAGCAGCCTCGACAGGAATTCACCCCTCCACTTT	.	.	TRBV7-2	TRBJ1-6
CASSSRDRVYEQYF	TGTGCCAGCAGTTCCCGGGACAGAGTGTACGAGCAGTACTTC	.	TRBD1	TRBV28	TRBJ2-7
CASSQDRISGYTF	TGCGCCAGCAGCCAGGACAGGATCTCTGGCTACACCTTC	.	TRBD1	TRBV5-1	TRBJ1-2
CASSTGQGTEAFF	TGCGCCAGCAGCACGGGACAGGGGACTGAAGCTTTCTTT	.	TRBD1	TRBV5-1	TRBJ1-1
CASSLGTADQPQHF	TGTGCCAGTAGCCTCGGGACAGCGGATCAGCCCCAGCATTTT	.	TRBD1	TRBV19	TRBJ1-5
CASSPGTIQETQYF	TGTGCCAGCAGCCCCGGGACTATCCAAGAGACCCAGTACTTC	.	TRBD2	TRBV7-9	TRBJ2-5
CAISEGGDGYTF	TGTGCCATCAGTGAAGGGGGGGACGGCTACACCTTC	few	.	TRBV10-3	TRBJ1-2
CASSYAENTEAFF	TGTGCCAGCAGCTACGCAGAGAACACTGAAGCTTTCTTT	.	.	TRBV11-2	TRBJ1-1
CASGEQGSYEQYF	TGTGCCAGCGGGGAACAGGGGAGCTACGAGCAGTACTTC	.	TRBD1	TRBV7-7	TRBJ2-7
CASSESRITNYGYTF	TGTGCCAGCAGTGAATCCAGAATAACTAACTATGGCTACACCTTC	once	.	TRBV6-1	TRBJ1-2
CASSYGQGGARAFF	TGTGCCAGCAGTTACGGCCAGGGGGGAGCACGAGCTTTCTTT	.	TRBD1	TRBV6-5	TRBJ1-1
CASSLVEYTETQYF	TGTGCCAGCAGCTTAGTGGAGTATACAGAGACCCAGTACTTC	.	.	TRBV7-2	TRBJ2-5
CASSLGSGGNQPQHF	TGTGCCAGCAGCTTAGGTTCAGGGGGCAATCAGCCCCAGCATTTT	.	.	TRBV7-2	TRBJ1-5
CASSLRLAADNEQFF	TGTGCCAGCAGCTTACGACTTGCGGCGGACAATGAGCAGTTCTTC	.	.	TRBV7-3	TRBJ2-1
CASTPRGAEGNTIYF	TGTGCCAGCACCCCCCGGGGGGCAGAGGGAAACACCATATATTTT	.	.	TRBV6-5	TRBJ1-3
CASNKDSILYGYTF	TGTGCCAGCAATAAAGACAGTATCCTATATGGCTACACCTTC	.	.	TRBV5-8	TRBJ1-2
CASKVEPANTGELFF	TGTGCCAGCAAAGTGGAGCCCGCGAACACCGGGGAGCTGTTTTTT	.	.	TRBV6-5	TRBJ2-2
CASTMNYSNQPQHF	TGTGCCAGCACTATGAATTATAGCAATCAGCCCCAGCATTTT	.	.	TRBV2	TRBJ1-5
CASSQGLGETQYF	TGTGCCAGCAGCCAGGGGCTCGGAGAGACCCAGTACTTC	few	.	TRBV14	TRBJ2-5
CAWSVGDRDGYTF	TGTGCCTGGAGTGTGGGGGACAGGGATGGCTACACCTTC	.	TRBD1	TRBV30	TRBJ1-2
CASSPGVYGYTF	TGTGCCAGCAGCCCAGGGGTCTATGGCTACACCTTC	.	.	TRBV6-2/TRBV6-3	TRBJ1-2
CASSLDPQPREQYF	TGTGCCAGCAGCTTAGATCCACAGCCTCGCGAGCAGTACTTC	.	.	TRBV7-9	TRBJ2-7
CASSSETGPRYEQYF	TGTGCCAGCAGCTCAGAGACAGGTCCCCGGTACGAGCAGTACTTC	.	.	TRBV7-6	TRBJ2-7
CASSQDLGVALFF	TGCGCCAGCAGCCAAGATTTAGGGGTCGCATTGTTCTTC	.	.	TRBV4-1	TRBJ2-1
CASSTQRGAYNEQFF	TGTGCCAGCAGCACCCAGCGGGGGGCCTACAATGAGCAGTTCTTC	.	TRBD2	TRBV3-1/TRBV3-2	TRBJ2-1
CASSLGHNYEQYF	TGTGCCAGCAGTTTAGGTCACAACTACGAGCAGTACTTC	few	.	TRBV27	TRBJ2-7
CASSSPGILEAFF	TGTGCCAGCAGCTCCCCAGGGATTTTGGAAGCTTTCTTT	.	.	TRBV5-6	TRBJ1-1
CASSLGGGAYEQYF	TGTGCCAGCAGCCTGGGGGGAGGCGCCTACGAGCAGTACTTC	once	.	TRBV3-1/TRBV3-2	TRBJ2-7
CASSFSGQGRLRTYEQYF	TGCGCCAGCAGCTTCTCGGGACAGGGTAGACTCCGCACCTACGAGCAGTACTTC	once	TRBD1	TRBV5-1	TRBJ2-7
CASSYGGSTEAFF	TGTGCCAGCAGTTACGGGGGCAGCACTGAAGCTTTCTTT	.	.	TRBV6-2/TRBV6-3	TRBJ1-1
CASSQTENTEAFF	TGTGCCAGCAGCCAAACAGAGAACACTGAAGCTTTCTTT	.	.	TRBV3-1/TRBV3-2	TRBJ1-1
CASSPRGRGGGNEQFF	TGTGCCAGCAGCCCCCGTGGGCGGGGGGGCGGGAATGAGCAGTTCTTC	.	TRBD2	TRBV7-2	TRBJ2-1